This T cell receptor beta chain appears in the sequencing data of a study of blood T cell repertoires in COVID-19. The wider study: Some COVID-19 samples were acute and others convalescent; all came from the United States, Italy and Spain. T cells, B-cell-depleted T cells, or PBMCs provided the cDNA or gDNA that served as material.

CDR3 size: 16 residues. V lost 4 bases and J lost 7; bases outside the gene matches: 10. Germline V gives CDR1 MDHEN, CDR2 SYDVKM. In the original analysis: The authors estimated nucleated cell counts from reference gene primer amplification. Only in-frame clones appear in the TCRdb table, and some are missing; sequencing was by immunoSEQ multiplex PCR. D and trimming come from the DNA, and the V and J calls and clone size come from that table. The sample lists about 200,000 clones, 80% occurring once. This chain links TRBV28 with TRBJ2-1; 10 bases are a match to TRBD2. Material for sequencing was peripheral blood. The receptor's source is a woman in her 70s with acute or convalescent COVID-19. CDR3: CASSSLAGGWGNEQFF. Written as DNA, the CDR3 is TGTGCCAGCAGTTCTTTAGCGGGAGGATGGGGGAATGAGCAGTTCTTC. The variable domain in full, completed from reference TRBV28 and TRBJ2-1, reads DVKVTQSSRYLVKRTGEKVFLECVQDMDHENMFWYRQDPGLGLRLIYFSYDVKMKEKGDIPEGYSVSREKKERFSLILESASTNQTSMYLCASSSLAGGWGNEQFFGPGTRLTVL.